This paragraph covers one TCR beta chain sequence. Original data processing: Using reference gene primer amplification, nucleated cell counts were estimated. Using immunoSEQ multiplex PCR, the repertoire was profiled, and TCRdb retains in-frame clones only, with some absent. V, J and clone size derive from that table, while D and trimming were established from the DNA sequence. The data show about 140,000 clones, with around four fifths seen just once and around 1.4% held by the top ten. The data were taken from a study of blood T cell repertoires in COVID-19. Study context: COVID-19 samples from acute and convalescent phases originated in the United States, Italy and Spain. Sources were T cells, B-cell-depleted T cells, or PBMCs; the material itself was cDNA or gDNA.

Germline V gene sequence: CDR1 ENHRY, CDR2 SYGVKD. This CDR3 has 16 amino acids. V shed 6 bases, J shed 7 bases, and the junction held 14 bases outside the gene matches. V and J are TRBV10-3 and TRBJ1-2; 10 nucleotides line up with TRBD1. The sequence was collected from a human donor in a cohort sampled during active COVID-19. The source material was peripheral blood. CDR3 region: CAISSNIGQGDAGYTF. The CDR3 DNA reads as TGTGCCATCAGCTCGAATATTGGACAGGGGGATGCTGGCTACACCTTC.